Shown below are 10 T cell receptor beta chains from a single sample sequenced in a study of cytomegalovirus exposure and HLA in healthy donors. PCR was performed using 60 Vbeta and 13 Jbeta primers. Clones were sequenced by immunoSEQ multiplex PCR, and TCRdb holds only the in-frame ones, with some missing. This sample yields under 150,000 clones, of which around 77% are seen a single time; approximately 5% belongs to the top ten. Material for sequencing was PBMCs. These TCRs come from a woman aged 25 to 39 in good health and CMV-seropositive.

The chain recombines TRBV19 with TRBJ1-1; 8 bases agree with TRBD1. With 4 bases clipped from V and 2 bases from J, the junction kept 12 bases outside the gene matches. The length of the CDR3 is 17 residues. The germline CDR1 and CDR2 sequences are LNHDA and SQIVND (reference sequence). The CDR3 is CASSTGGRTGTNTEAFF. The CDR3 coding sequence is TGTGCCAGTAGTACAGGGGGACGGACAGGGACAAACACTGAAGCTTTCTTT.

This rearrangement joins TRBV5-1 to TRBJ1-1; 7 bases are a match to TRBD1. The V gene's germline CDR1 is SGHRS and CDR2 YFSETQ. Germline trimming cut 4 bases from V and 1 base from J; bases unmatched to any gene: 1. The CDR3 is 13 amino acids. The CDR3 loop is CASSRTGNTEAFF. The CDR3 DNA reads TGCGCCAGCAGCAGGACAGGGAACACTGAAGCTTTCTTT.

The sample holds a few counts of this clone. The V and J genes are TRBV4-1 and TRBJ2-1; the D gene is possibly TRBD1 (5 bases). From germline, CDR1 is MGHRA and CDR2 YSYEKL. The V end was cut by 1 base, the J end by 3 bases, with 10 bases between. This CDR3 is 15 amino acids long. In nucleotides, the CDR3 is TGCGCCAGCAGCCAAGGTGACAGCCTCTACAATGAGCAGTTCTTC. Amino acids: CASSQGDSLYNEQFF.

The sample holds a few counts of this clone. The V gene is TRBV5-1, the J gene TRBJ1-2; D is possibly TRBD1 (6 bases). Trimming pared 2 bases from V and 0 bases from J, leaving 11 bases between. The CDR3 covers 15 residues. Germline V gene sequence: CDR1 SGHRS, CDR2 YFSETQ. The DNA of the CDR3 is TGCGCCAGCAGCTTATACAGGGAAGCTAACTATGGCTACACCTTC. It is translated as CASSLYREANYGYTF.

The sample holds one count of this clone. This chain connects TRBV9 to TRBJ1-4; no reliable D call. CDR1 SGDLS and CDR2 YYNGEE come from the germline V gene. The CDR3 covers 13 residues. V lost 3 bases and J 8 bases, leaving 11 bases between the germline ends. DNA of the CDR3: TGTGCCAGCAGCGCCGCAACACCGGAAAAACTGTTTTTT. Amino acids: CASSAATPEKLFF.

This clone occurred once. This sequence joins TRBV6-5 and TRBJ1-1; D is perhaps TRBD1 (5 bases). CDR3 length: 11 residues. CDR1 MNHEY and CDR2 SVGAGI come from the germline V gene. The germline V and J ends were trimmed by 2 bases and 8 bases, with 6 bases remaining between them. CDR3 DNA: TGTGCCAGCAGTTACAACAGGGAAGCTTTCTTT. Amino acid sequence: CASSYNREAFF.

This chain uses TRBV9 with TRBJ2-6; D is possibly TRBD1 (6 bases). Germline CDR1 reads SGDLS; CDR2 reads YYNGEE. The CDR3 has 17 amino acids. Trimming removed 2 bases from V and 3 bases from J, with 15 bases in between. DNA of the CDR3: TGTGCCAGCAGCGTTACAGGGTTAAGGGATGGGGCCAACGTCCTGACTTTC. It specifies CASSVTGLRDGANVLTF.

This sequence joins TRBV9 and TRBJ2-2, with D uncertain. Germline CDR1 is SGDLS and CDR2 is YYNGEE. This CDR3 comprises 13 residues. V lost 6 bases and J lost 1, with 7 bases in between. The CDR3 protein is CASMSQNTGELFF. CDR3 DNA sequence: TGTGCCAGCATGTCCCAGAACACCGGGGAGCTGTTTTTT.

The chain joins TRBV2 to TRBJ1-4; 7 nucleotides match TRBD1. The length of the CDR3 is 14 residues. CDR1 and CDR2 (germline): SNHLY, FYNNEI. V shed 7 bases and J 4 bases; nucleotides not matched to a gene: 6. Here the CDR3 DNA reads TGTGCCAGCACCCCGGACAGGCTTAATGAAAAACTGTTTTTT. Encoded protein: CASTPDRLNEKLFF.

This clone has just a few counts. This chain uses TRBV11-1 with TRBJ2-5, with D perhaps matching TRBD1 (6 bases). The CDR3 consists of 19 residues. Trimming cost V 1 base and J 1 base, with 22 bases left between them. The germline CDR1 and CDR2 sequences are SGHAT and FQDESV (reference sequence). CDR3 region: CASSLDPYRESRGQETQYF. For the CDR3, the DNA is TGTGCCAGCAGCTTAGATCCCTACAGGGAGTCGAGGGGCCAAGAGACCCAGTACTTC.